The next 22 T cell receptor beta chains were all read from a single sample in a study of T cells expressing NK-cell markers. Following a re-call of the 5' RACE reads, TCRdb has one entry per CDR3 protein and lacks DNA. The ten most abundant clones cover over 1.3% of a sample with about 460,000 distinct CDR3 sequences. Sequenced sample: blood T cells: a sorted CD56 or NKG2C T cell subset, CD4+ or CD8+ T cells, or bulk PBMC T cells (not recorded which). These receptors all stem from a woman between 50 and 59 years old in good health.

The V call is TRBV4-1, the J call TRBJ2-4; TCRdb picks TRBD1, but there is no DNA to check that call. Germline CDR1 MGHRA, CDR2 YSYEKL. The CDR3 sequence is 16 residues long. CDR3 protein: CASSQASRASSNIQYF.

The chain is built from TRBV5-1 and TRBJ2-5; TCRdb gives TRBD2 as the D gene, but with no DNA this cannot be confirmed. This CDR3 comprises 14 residues. Germline values: CDR1 SGHRS, CDR2 YFSETQ. CDR3 protein: CASSLSVGAETQYF.

V and J are TRBV30 and TRBJ2-5. The length of the CDR3 is 14 residues. CDR1 is GTSNPN and CDR2 is SVGIG in the germline V gene (reference sequence). The CDR3 loop is CAWSGGGVQETQYF.

The chain employs TRBV3-1 and TRBJ2-3. This CDR3 has 14 amino acids. Germline V lookup: CDR1 LGHDT, CDR2 YNNKEL (reference sequence). CDR3 amino acids: CASSLGAGTDTQYF.

The V call is TRBV5-1, the J call TRBJ2-5. The CDR3 length is 15 residues. Germline CDR1 SGHRS, CDR2 YFSETQ. The CDR3 loop reads CASSQISRSEETQYF.

This sequence joins TRBV7-9 and TRBJ2-1. Germline V CDR1 and CDR2: SEHNR, FQNEAQ (reference sequence). The CDR3 extends over 14 amino acids. The CDR3 sequence: CASSFARVGNEQFF.

J is TRBJ2-3 and V is TRBV11-2; lacking DNA, the TRBD2 call made by TCRdb goes unchecked. The CDR3 is 16 residues long. Germline loops: CDR1 SGHAT, CDR2 FQNNGV. Here the CDR3 reads CASSLDSGLAADTQYF.

The rearrangement joins TRBV20-1 to TRBJ1-5. Germline V gene lookup returns CDR1 DFQATT and CDR2 SNEGSKA (reference sequence). The CDR3 length is 14 residues. CDR3 protein: CSAGSSTHNQPQHF.

This rearrangement joins TRBV29-1 to TRBJ2-5; TCRdb calls TRBD1, which cannot be checked without DNA. Per the germline V gene, CDR1 is SQVTM and CDR2 is ANQGSEA. The CDR3 totals 12 residues. CDR3 amino acids: CSERDGGKTQYF.

This rearrangement joins TRBV10-1 to TRBJ2-1. Germline assignment: CDR1 WNHNN and CDR2 SYGVQD (reference sequence). The CDR3 loop spans 13 amino acids. CDR3 sequence reads: CASSESPEAEQFF.

This chain's CDR3 is CASSPIGSGSGNTIYF. V gene TRBV4-1 combines with J gene TRBJ1-3. Per the germline V gene, CDR1 is MGHRA and CDR2 is YSYEKL. The CDR3 extends over 16 amino acids.

The V call is TRBV11-1, the J call TRBJ2-1; checking the TCRdb D call of TRBD2 is not possible without DNA. The CDR3 loop spans 14 amino acids. Germline V CDR1 and CDR2: SGHAT, FQDESV (reference sequence). The CDR3: CASSLDFINNEQFF.

J is TRBJ1-5 and V is TRBV20-1; the D call of TRBD1 rests on TCRdb alone, since no DNA is present to check it. The CDR3 covers 13 residues. Germline assignment: CDR1 DFQATT and CDR2 SNEGSKA (reference sequence). CDR3 sequence reads: CSARRRGNQPQHF.

This chain uses TRBV11-2 with TRBJ2-1; the TRBD1 assignment by TCRdb is unverifiable without DNA. Germline CDR1 is SGHAT and CDR2 is FQNNGV. The CDR3 is made up of 14 amino acids. CDR3 in amino acids: CASSLSGISNEQFF.

The CDR3: CASSLSIRDRDVMVQFF. This chain uses TRBV27 with TRBJ2-1; TCRdb indicates TRBD1, and absent DNA this call remains unverified. Per germline, CDR1 MNHEY and CDR2 SMNVEV (reference sequence). This CDR3 spans 17 amino acids.

J is TRBJ2-2 and V is TRBV29-1. This CDR3 contains 15 residues. Per germline, CDR1 SQVTM and CDR2 ANQGSEA. CDR3 amino acids: CSVLKSRLRGGELFF.

V is TRBV2 and J is TRBJ2-7; TCRdb gives TRBD1 as the D gene, but with no DNA this cannot be confirmed. CDR3 length: 17 residues. Germline values: CDR1 SNHLY, CDR2 FYNNEI. The CDR3 sequence: CASRMDRRFYEGVEQYF.

V usage is TRBV12-3 or TRBV12-4 and J usage is TRBJ2-3; lacking DNA, the TRBD2 call made by TCRdb goes unchecked. The CDR3 spans 14 residues. The CDR3 protein is CASAGAGHTDTQYF.

V is TRBV19 and J is TRBJ2-3; with no DNA, the TCRdb D assignment of TRBD2 cannot be verified. This CDR3 comprises 16 residues. Germline CDR1 LNHDA, CDR2 SQIVND (reference sequence). CDR3 region: CATSRRRLEAPDTQYF.

The rearrangement links TRBV12-3 or TRBV12-4 to TRBJ2-7. The CDR3 runs 14 residues. The CDR3 loop is CASSLNGYSYEQYF.

This chain connects TRBV18 to TRBJ2-3; TCRdb's D gene call, TRBD1, goes unchecked for lack of DNA. The germline V gene has CDR1 KGHSH and CDR2 LQKENI. CDR3 length: 15 amino acids. CDR3: CASSRSGASTDTQYF.

The CDR3 loop is CASGLVRAGRELFF. The V call is TRBV12-5, the J call TRBJ2-2; the D call of TRBD2 rests on TCRdb alone, since no DNA is present to check it. Per germline, CDR1 LGHNT and CDR2 FRNRAP. The CDR3 runs to 14 residues.